What follows are 31 T cell receptor beta chains derived from one specimen sequenced in a study of OX40 agonist ivuxolimab in advanced cancers. Using immunoSEQ multiplex PCR, the repertoire was profiled, and TCRdb retains in-frame clones only, with some absent. The data hold 18,000 or so clones, with about two thirds observed a single time. The material was CD4+ or CD8+ T cells sorted from blood, obtained in a trial of the OX40 agonist ivuxolimab. The origin of the receptors is an adult with an advanced solid tumor such as melanoma, head and neck, liver or kidney cancer.

The V gene is TRBV1, the J gene TRBJ1-1; the D segment call TRBD1 is taken from the table without a DNA check. TRBV1 is labeled a pseudogene. This CDR3 contains 16 residues. Written as DNA, the CDR3 is TGCACCAGCAGCCACCTGGGGACGGACAGAAGAGCTGAAGCTTTCTTT. Its translation is CTSSHLGTDRRAEAFF.

This clone counts as medium-sized. The rearrangement uses TRBV29-1 and TRBJ2-3; D is ambiguous. Trimming pared 0 bases from V and 3 bases from J, leaving 13 bases between. The CDR3 length is 15 residues. Germline V lookup: CDR1 SQVTM, CDR2 ANQGSEA. The CDR3 loop reads CSVEDDGFVTDTQYF. The CDR3 nucleotides read TGCAGCGTTGAAGATGACGGGTTCGTGACAGATACGCAGTATTTT.

The chain uses TRBV28 and TRBJ2-7, with D possibly TRBD2 on 7 matching bases. The CDR3 is 15 amino acids. The V gene's germline CDR1 is MDHEN and CDR2 SYDVKM. V was clipped by 3 bases and J by 2 bases, with 14 bases between them. CDR3 region: CASSFWGGPTYEQYF. The CDR3 nucleotides are TGTGCCAGCAGTTTCTGGGGGGGGCCGACCTACGAGCAGTACTTC.

In its sample, this clone was seen a few times. V gene TRBV19 combines with J gene TRBJ1-1, with D perhaps matching TRBD1 (5 bases). Germline lookup yields CDR1 LNHDA and CDR2 SQIVND (reference sequence). Trimming pared 6 bases from V and 3 bases from J, leaving 14 bases between. This CDR3 has 14 residues. The CDR3 DNA follows: TGTGCCAGTAGGCCCGGCGTGGGGGACACTGAAGCTTTCTTT. Its translation: CASRPGVGDTEAFF.

The chain has TRBV5-1 and TRBJ2-5; weak D call: TRBD2 (6 bases). Germline CDR1 and CDR2: SGHRS and YFSETQ. The CDR3 runs to 15 residues. V shed 4 bases and J shed 0 bases, with 13 bases lying between them. CDR3 sequence (DNA): TGCGCCAGCAGCAACCCGGGACTCAACCAAGAGACCCAGTACTTC. It codes for CASSNPGLNQETQYF. The full variable domain, its missing parts supplied by reference TRBV5-1 and TRBJ2-5, is KAGVTQTPRYLIKTRGQQVTLSCSPISGHRSVSWYQQTPGQGLQFLFEYFSETQRNKGNFPGRFSGRQFSNSRSEMNVSTLELGDSALYLCASSNPGLNQETQYFGPGTRLLVL.

This clone was detected only a few times. This chain uses TRBV7-6 with TRBJ1-3; 10 nucleotides line up with TRBD1. The CDR3 is 15 residues long. Trimming at V came to 5 bases and at J to 2 bases, leaving 3 bases not matched to a gene. Germline assignment: CDR1 SGHVS and CDR2 FNYEAQ. The CDR3 region is CASSPGTGAGNTIYF. The CDR3 nucleotides read TGTGCCAGCAGCCCCGGGACAGGGGCTGGAAACACCATATATTTT.

The rearrangement links TRBV29-1 to TRBJ1-6; D is perhaps TRBD1 (5 bases). Trimming shortened V by 4 bases and J by 14 bases, and 21 bases separated the two germline ends. Looked up from germline, CDR1 is SQVTM and CDR2 is ANQGSEA. The CDR3 runs to 14 residues. In DNA, the CDR3 is TGCAGCGTTGCCGGACACGGCCCACTGGGGTCCCTCCACTTT. This codes for CSVAGHGPLGSLHF.

V and J are TRBV29-1 and TRBJ1-1, with D maybe TRBD1 (5 bases). The V end was cut by 4 bases, the J end by 5 bases, with 11 bases between. The germline V gene encodes CDR1 SQVTM and CDR2 ANQGSEA. The CDR3 is made up of 12 amino acids. DNA for the CDR3: TGCAGCGTTGTGGGGGGGAGGACTGAAGCTTTCTTT. It is translated as CSVVGGRTEAFF.

This clone was seen just once. This chain joins TRBV4-1 and TRBJ1-2, with D possibly matching TRBD1 (6 bases). Deletions cut 4 bases from V and 2 bases from J, with 23 bases between. Germline V CDR1 and CDR2: MGHRA, YSYEKL. The CDR3 covers 18 residues. For the CDR3, the DNA is TGCGCCAGCAGCCCAACTACGACCCGCGACAGGTTCAACTATGGCTACACCTTC. Residues: CASSPTTTRDRFNYGYTF.

V and J are TRBV9 and TRBJ1-2; D gene ambiguous. Germline V lookup: CDR1 SGDLS, CDR2 YYNGEE. The CDR3 totals 14 residues. V was shortened by 0 bases and J by 1 base, with 7 bases between the two germline ends. The DNA of the CDR3 is TGTGCCAGCAGCGTAGGGCAGGTTAACTATGGCTACACCTTC. Protein sequence: CASSVGQVNYGYTF.

The chain employs TRBV4-1 and TRBJ1-3; possibly TRBD1 for D (5 bases). In germline, CDR1 is MGHRA, CDR2 YSYEKL. V dropped 1 base and J dropped 0 bases, with 7 bases sitting between them. The CDR3 contains 15 residues. CDR3 DNA: TGCGCCAGCAGCCAAGTAGGGGCCTCTGGAAACACCATATATTTT. This codes for CASSQVGASGNTIYF.

V and J are TRBV4-3 and TRBJ2-7, with D perhaps matching TRBD1 (6 bases). The CDR3 is 15 amino acids. CDR1 is LGHNA, CDR2 YSLEER, per germline. With 2 bases removed from V and 4 bases from J, the gap between germline ends came to 15 bases. CDR3: CASSQSRTARYEQYF. The CDR3 DNA is TGCGCCAGCAGCCAAAGCAGGACAGCTCGGTACGAGCAGTACTTC.

About this clone itself: A much bigger clone sits one base away, suggesting this may be a read error. Other DNA variants within this sample encode the same CDR3. The rearrangement uses TRBV25-1 and TRBJ1-6; possible D gene TRBD1, 5 bases. There are 13 residues in the CDR3. The germline V gene has CDR1 MGHDK and CDR2 SYGVNS. CDR3 sequence: CASSEWGNSPLHF. DNA for the CDR3: TGTGCCAGCAGTGAGTGGGGGAATTCACCTCTCCACTTT.

The V gene is TRBV11-3, the J gene TRBJ2-7; tentatively, D is TRBD1 (5 bases). The CDR3 length is 13 residues. The germline CDR1 and CDR2 sequences are SGHNT and YENEEA. V was shortened by 5 bases and J by 0 bases, with 8 bases between the two germline ends. The CDR3 is CASSPGSSYEQYF. The CDR3 nucleotides read TGTGCCAGCAGCCCAGGGTCCTCCTACGAGCAGTACTTC.

Ten or more counts support this clone. V usage is TRBV11-2 and J usage is TRBJ2-7; 7 bases are a match to TRBD1. Looked up from germline, CDR1 is SGHAT and CDR2 is FQNNGV. V lost 5 bases and J lost 0; bases outside the gene matches: 7. The CDR3 is made up of 15 amino acids. The CDR3 nucleotides read TGTGCCAGCAGCGAGGACAGGACCCACTCCTACGAGCAGTACTTC. Encoded protein: CASSEDRTHSYEQYF.

This clone appeared a few times. The CDR3, as DNA: TGCGCCAGCAGCCAAGGTCCCTATGGCTACACCTTC. Translated, it gives CASSQGPYGYTF. The chain is built from TRBV4-1 and TRBJ1-2; D ambiguous. The CDR3 has 12 amino acids. V was cut by 1 base and J by 4 bases, with 4 bases left in between. Germline loops: CDR1 MGHRA, CDR2 YSYEKL.

The chain links TRBV28 to TRBJ2-1; 8 bases match TRBD2. Germline CDR1 MDHEN, CDR2 SYDVKM. V lost 1 base, J lost 2 bases, and 1 base stayed unmatched. CDR3 length: 15 residues. The CDR3 spells CASSLSGGAYNEQFF. The CDR3 DNA reads as TGTGCCAGCAGTTTATCCGGGGGGGCCTACAATGAGCAGTTCTTC.

This chain connects TRBV6-1 to TRBJ1-2; TRBD1 matches 9 bases. Per germline, CDR1 MNHNS and CDR2 SASEGT. This CDR3 has 14 amino acids. The ends lost 5 bases at V and 4 bases at J; junction bases unmatched: 5. CDR3: CASSLTTGGYGYTF. The CDR3 nucleotides are TGTGCCAGCAGTCTCACGACAGGGGGCTATGGCTACACCTTC.

This clone was found once. The V and J genes are TRBV27 and TRBJ2-5; D may match TRBD1 or TRBD2 (6 bases each). Germline assignment: CDR1 MNHEY and CDR2 SMNVEV (reference sequence). With 7 bases removed from V and 10 bases from J, the gap between germline ends came to 19 bases. The CDR3 covers 13 residues. The CDR3 reads CASNPTGRGDQYF. CDR3 sequence (DNA): TGTGCCAGCAATCCGACGGGTAGGGGGGACCAGTACTTC.

This chain joins TRBV29-1 and TRBJ2-5; 8 bases align to TRBD1. The J call may be faulty, since TRBJ2-7 better matches the DNA end. Germline loops: CDR1 SQVTM, CDR2 ANQGSEA. The CDR3 extends over 15 amino acids. CDR3 residues: CSVEDPRTGPYEQYF. The CDR3 nucleotides read TGCAGCGTTGAAGATCCCCGGACAGGGCCCTACGAGCAGTACTTC.

The gene calls are TRBV12-1 and TRBJ2-6; TRBD1 is the table's D call, not checked against the DNA. TRBV12-1 is an annotated pseudogene. This CDR3 spans 17 amino acids. In nucleotides, the CDR3 is TGTGCCAGCAGCCGACCGACAGGGGGGAGAGGGGCCAACGTCCTGACTTTC. This codes for CASSRPTGGRGANVLTF.

A single count supports this clone. The CDR3 sequence is CASRATGWIPWSSYEQYF. In nucleotides, the CDR3 is TGTGCCAGCAGGGCGACAGGGTGGATCCCTTGGAGCTCCTACGAGCAGTACTTC. The V call is TRBV6-8, the J call TRBJ2-7, with 7 positions matching TRBD1. The CDR3 runs to 18 residues. Unmatched junction bases numbered 17, after V lost 6 bases and J lost 0 bases. The germline CDR1 and CDR2 sequences are MNHGY and SAAAGT.

V and J are TRBV13 and TRBJ2-5; D is undetermined. There are 13 residues in the CDR3. Trimming pared 5 bases from V and 5 bases from J, leaving 12 bases between. The germline CDR1 and CDR2 sequences are PRHDT and FYEKMQ (reference sequence). CDR3 sequence: CASSRTSWETQYF. In nucleotides, the CDR3 is TGTGCCAGCAGCCGCACGTCGTGGGAGACCCAGTACTTC.

The rearrangement links TRBV27 to TRBJ2-7; a weak D match, TRBD1 (5 bases). V was cut by 5 bases and J by 4 bases, with 6 bases left in between. The CDR3 is 11 residues long. CDR1 is MNHEY, CDR2 SMNVEV, per germline (reference sequence). CDR3 in amino acids: CASSQGYEQYF. The CDR3 DNA is TGTGCCAGCAGTCAGGGTTACGAGCAGTACTTC.

This clone was picked up a small number of times. The chain recombines TRBV5-1 with TRBJ1-1; TRBD1 matches at 7 bases. Germline V gene data show CDR1 as SGHRS and CDR2 as YFSETQ. The CDR3 contains 15 residues. J lost 0 bases, V lost 0 bases, and 2 bases had no gene match. The CDR3 reads CASSLAGQMNTEAFF. As DNA, the CDR3 is TGCGCCAGCAGCTTGGCGGGACAGATGAACACTGAAGCTTTCTTT.

This clone was seen only once. This chain connects TRBV21-1 to TRBJ2-2; TRBD1 is the table's D call and was not checked against the DNA. TRBV21-1 is an annotated pseudogene. The CDR3 extends over 19 amino acids. The DNA for the CDR3 is TGTGCCAGCAGCAAAGCGGAGGACAGGGGATGTGTAGACACCGGGGAGCTGTTTTTT. Translating gives CASSKAEDRGCVDTGELFF.

The chain combines TRBV21-1 with TRBJ2-4; the table names TRBD2, a call not compared with the DNA. TRBV21-1 is classified as a pseudogene. The CDR3 is 19 residues long. The CDR3 sequence: CASSKVAGQRALTKNIQYF. For the CDR3, the DNA is TGTGCCAGCAGCAAAGTGGCGGGTCAAAGGGCTTTAACCAAAAACATTCAGTACTTC.

This chain uses TRBV7-9 with TRBJ1-2; no reliable D call. Germline loops: CDR1 SEHNR, CDR2 FQNEAQ (reference sequence). This CDR3 region has 14 residues. V was trimmed by 1 base and J by 8 bases, leaving 14 bases between them. The CDR3 sequence is CASSLVSGFQGYTF. The CDR3 DNA is TGTGCCAGCAGCTTAGTTTCCGGGTTCCAGGGCTACACCTTC.

The chain joins TRBV6-6 to TRBJ2-7; TRBD2 agrees at 8 bases. Germline V gene data show CDR1 as MNHNY and CDR2 as SVGAGI (reference sequence). V shed 6 bases, J shed 2 bases, and the junction held 6 bases outside the gene matches. This CDR3 contains 14 residues. The DNA for the CDR3 is TGTGCCAGCAGCTCTGGACTAGCAGCCTACGAGCAGTACTTC. Translating it yields CASSSGLAAYEQYF.

This clone was found a few times. The chain couples TRBV6-5 to TRBJ2-7, with TRBD2 matching 12 bases. CDR1 MNHEY and CDR2 SVGAGI come from the germline V gene. V was pared by 6 bases and J by 7 bases, with 10 bases of the junction left unmatched. There are 15 residues in the CDR3. The CDR3 bases are TGTGCCAGCAGCTTCGGACTAGCGGGGTCTCGGGAGCAGTACTTC. Translated: CASSFGLAGSREQYF.

Comments on this clone: At one end the junction does not follow the germline gene, possibly because of a read error. The chain employs TRBV7-7 and TRBJ2-5, with D tentatively TRBD2 (5 bases). The CDR3 contains 14 residues. Germline V lookup: CDR1 SSHAT, CDR2 FNYEAQ (reference sequence). In DNA form, the CDR3 reads TGTGCTAGCAGCTTACCCGGGATGTGGGAGACCCAGTACTTC. Amino acid sequence: CASSLPGMWETQYF.